This TCR beta chain was sequenced in a study of T cells in Graves' hyperthyroidism and ophthalmopathy. Germline V gene lookup returns CDR1 DFQATT and CDR2 SNEGSKA (reference sequence). The CDR3 length is 17 residues. V was pared by 1 base and J by 3 bases, with 19 bases between. The CDR3 regions of TCR beta were amplified from RNA transcripts. Initially, a first-round RT-PCR of the TCR CDR3 employed the HTBI primer set. TCRdb reprocessed the multiplex PCR reads via MiXCR and lists one record per CDR3 protein. The table records some 460,000 distinct CDR3 sequences, roughly 14% of them present only once. These patients, aged 18 to 65, had recently diagnosed hyperthyroidism lasting under 2 months.

The chain uses TRBV20-1 and TRBJ1-5, with a weak D call TRBD1 (5 bases). This clonotype was obtained from a woman aged 18-29 years with Graves' hyperthyroidism. The sample was blood. The CDR3 nucleotides read TGCAGTGCTAGAGTTTGGGCAGGGAGTCTTTCCAATCAGCCCCAGCATTTT. It codes for CSARVWAGSLSNQPQHF.